This T cell receptor (beta chain) was captured by sequencing in a study of OX40 agonist ivuxolimab in advanced cancers. Sequencing used immunoSEQ multiplex PCR; TCRdb keeps in-frame clones, though not all of them. The sample has about 31,000 clones, around 87% seen once. A history of autoimmune disease or systemic immunosuppression excluded patients. Trimming took 5 bases from V and 8 from J; bases not matched to a gene: 21. The germline V gene encodes CDR1 LNHDA and CDR2 SQIVND (reference sequence). This CDR3 spans 18 amino acids. This clone was seen a single time. The chain is built from TRBV19 and TRBJ2-4; 7 nucleotides match TRBD2. The receptor was isolated from an adult with an advanced solid tumor such as melanoma, head and neck, liver or kidney cancer. The sample was CD4+ or CD8+ T cells sorted from blood, taken in a trial of the OX40 agonist ivuxolimab. CDR3 DNA: TGTGCCAGTAGTCCTTCCGCCCCAGACGGGGGGTGGGGAGACATTCAGTACTTC. It is translated as CASSPSAPDGGWGDIQYF.